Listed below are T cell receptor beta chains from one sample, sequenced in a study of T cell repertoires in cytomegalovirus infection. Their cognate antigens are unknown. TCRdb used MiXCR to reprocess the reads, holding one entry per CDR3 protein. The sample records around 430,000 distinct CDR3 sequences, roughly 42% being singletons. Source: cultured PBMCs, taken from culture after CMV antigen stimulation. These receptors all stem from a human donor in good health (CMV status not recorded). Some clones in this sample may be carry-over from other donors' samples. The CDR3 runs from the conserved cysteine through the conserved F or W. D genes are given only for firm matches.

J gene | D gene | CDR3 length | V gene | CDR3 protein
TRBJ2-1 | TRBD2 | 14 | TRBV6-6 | CASRSGSSRNEQFF
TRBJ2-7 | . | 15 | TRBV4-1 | CASSQDPAGPYEQYF
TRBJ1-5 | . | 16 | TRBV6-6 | CASSPTWEYSNQPQHF
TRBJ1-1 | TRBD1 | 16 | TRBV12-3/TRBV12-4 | CASSFRGDSLNTEAFF
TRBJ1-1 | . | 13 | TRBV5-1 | CASSLARSGEAFF
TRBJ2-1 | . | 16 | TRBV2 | CASTDTGKDTSNEQFF
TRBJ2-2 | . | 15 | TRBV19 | CASSPPLGYTGELFF
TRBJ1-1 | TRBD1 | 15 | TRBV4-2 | CASSQPGQTNTEAFF
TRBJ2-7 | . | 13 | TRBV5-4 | CASRRYGAYEQYF
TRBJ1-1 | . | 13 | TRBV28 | CASSWGGVTEAFF
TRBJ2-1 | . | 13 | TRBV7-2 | CASSQRTRALWFF
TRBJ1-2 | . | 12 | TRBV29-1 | CSGEHGNYGYTF
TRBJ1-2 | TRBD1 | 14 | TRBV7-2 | CASSPGTAQRGYTF
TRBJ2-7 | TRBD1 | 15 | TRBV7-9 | CASSGRPDRVGEQYF
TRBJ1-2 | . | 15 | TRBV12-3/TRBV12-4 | CASSLDPSRRYGYTF
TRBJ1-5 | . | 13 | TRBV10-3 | CAIRDSLNQPQHF
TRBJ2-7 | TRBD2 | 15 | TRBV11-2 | CASSPPSGRAYEQYF
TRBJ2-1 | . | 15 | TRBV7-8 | CASNPRRGGYNEQFF
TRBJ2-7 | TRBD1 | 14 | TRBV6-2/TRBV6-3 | CASSAWTGWDEQYF
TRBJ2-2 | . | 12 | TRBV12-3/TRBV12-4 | CASSLKSGELFF
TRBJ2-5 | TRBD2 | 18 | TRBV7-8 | CASSLAIGLAGIRETQYF
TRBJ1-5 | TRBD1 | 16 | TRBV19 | CASKNRGGEVNQPQHF
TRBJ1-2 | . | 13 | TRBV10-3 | CAISAEGTYGYTF
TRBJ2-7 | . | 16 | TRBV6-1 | CASSRSVLGGSYEQYF
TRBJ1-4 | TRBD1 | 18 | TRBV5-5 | CASSSMSGQGALEEKLFF
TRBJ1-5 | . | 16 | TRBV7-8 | CASSSDPSLSNQPQHF